A single T cell receptor (beta chain) is shown here with its context. This entry is derived from a study of blood T cell repertoires in COVID-19. Study information: From T cells, B-cell-depleted T cells, or PBMCs came the material, which was cDNA or gDNA.

Libraries were prepared by immunoSEQ multiplex PCR; TCRdb keeps only in-frame clonotypes and omits some of them. The sample carries over 100,000 clones, about 89% recorded once. The CDR3 sequence is 13 residues long. CDR1 and CDR2 (germline): SQVTM, ANQGSEA. Trimming removed 4 bases at V and 1 base at J, with 10 bases between. This chain connects TRBV29-1 to TRBJ1-1, with D possibly matching TRBD1 (5 bases). Sample: peripheral blood. The sequence was obtained from a woman in her 70s with COVID-19, enrolled during active disease. CDR3 DNA: TGCAGCGTTGTTCAGGGTGGGAACACTGAAGCTTTCTTT. Encoded protein: CSVVQGGNTEAFF.